The 31 T cell receptor beta chains presented below share a single source sample, sequenced in a study of T cell repertoires in cytomegalovirus infection (dated by TCRdb to between 2018 and 2021). TCRdb names Illumina HiSeq 1500 as the instrument used. TCRdb ran its own pipeline on the public reads, namely fastp trimming at Q25 and MiXCR clone calling, and kept in-frame beta chains. When rows share a CDR3 protein, they turn into one entry using the most common DNA and genes. This sample gives over 300,000 distinct CDR3 sequences in total; more than 8% of them show up just once. About 3.9% of the sample is taken by the ten largest. Specimen: PBMCs. The origin of the receptors is a human donor in good health (CMV status not recorded). Some clones in this sample may be carry-over from other donors' samples.

This clonotype has a count of ten or more. The rearrangement joins TRBV28 to TRBJ2-7; 9 nucleotides align to TRBD1. Germline V gene data show CDR1 as MDHEN and CDR2 as SYDVKM. The CDR3 extends over 16 amino acids. Trimming at V came to 7 bases and at J to 1 base, leaving 11 bases not matched to a gene. The CDR3 sequence: CASKLPGQGLSYEQYF. The CDR3 DNA reads TGTGCCAGCAAACTTCCGGGACAGGGCCTGTCCTACGAGCAGTACTTC.

In its sample, this clonotype was seen many times. The chain joins TRBV7-8 to TRBJ1-1, with D possibly TRBD1 on 5 matching bases. Germline V gene lookup returns CDR1 SGHVS and CDR2 FQNEAQ. The CDR3 runs 14 residues. CDR3 sequence: CAVRDRYRGTEAFF. The DNA for the CDR3 is TGTGCGGTTCGGGACCGGTATAGGGGCACTGAAGCTTTCTTT.

V is TRBV7-2 and J is TRBJ1-1; TRBD1 is a possible D gene (5 bases). Germline V gene lookup returns CDR1 SGHTA and CDR2 FQGNSA. The CDR3 extends over 14 amino acids. Trimming took off 5 bases at V and 1 base at J, with 11 bases between the two ends. CDR3 loop: CASSHGGGNTEAFF. The CDR3 DNA is TGTGCCAGCAGCCACGGGGGGGGGAACACTGAAGCTTTCTTT.

This clonotype has ten or more counts. The chain carries TRBV7-2 and TRBJ2-2, with 10 nucleotides matching TRBD1. V was clipped by 6 bases and J by 5 bases; unmatched bases: 3. Germline CDR1 and CDR2: SGHTA and FQGNSA. The CDR3 extends over 14 amino acids. The CDR3 region has the DNA TGTGCCAGCAGTGACAGGGGGCAAACCGGGGAGCTGTTTTTT. This encodes CASSDRGQTGELFF.

This clonotype was recorded a few times. The rearrangement uses TRBV2 and TRBJ2-3; 7 nucleotides align to TRBD2. Germline lookup yields CDR1 SNHLY and CDR2 FYNNEI. The junction had 7 bases not matched to a gene; V was cut back by 11 bases and J by 2 bases. This CDR3 region has 13 residues. CDR3 amino acids: CAHGGGLTDTQYF. CDR3 nucleotide sequence: TGTGCCCACGGCGGGGGACTCACAGATACGCAGTATTTT.

Notes on this clonotype: A much larger clone differs by one base, so this may be a read error. The chain employs TRBV28 and TRBJ1-4, with a tentative D call TRBD1 (5 bases). CDR3 size: 16 residues. In germline, CDR1 is MDHEN, CDR2 SYDVKM. CDR3: CASGGAGDATNEKLSF. For the CDR3, the DNA is TGTGCCAGCGGAGGGGCAGGAGACGCAACTAATGAAAAACTGTCTTTT.

The rearrangement links TRBV7-6 to TRBJ1-4; D uncertain. Trimming stripped 5 bases from V and 0 bases from J, with 22 bases between. The CDR3 covers 19 residues. Germline CDR1 and CDR2: SGHVS and FNYEAQ. The CDR3 DNA follows: TGTGCCAGCAGCACCCGTAAAGGCAGAAGCTTTGCAACTAATGAAAAACTGTTTTTT. It specifies CASSTRKGRSFATNEKLFF.

V and J are TRBV7-9 and TRBJ1-2; maybe TRBD1 (5 bases). The CDR3 totals 15 residues. The V gene's germline CDR1 is SEHNR and CDR2 FQNEAQ (reference sequence). Deletions cut 4 bases from V and 1 base from J, with 13 bases between. DNA for the CDR3: TGTGCCAGCAGCTCCGAGTTGGGGGGTAACTATGGCTACACCTTC. This encodes CASSSELGGNYGYTF. Looking up the rest from reference TRBV7-9 and TRBJ1-2 gives the full variable domain: DTGVSQNPRHKITKRGQNVTFRCDPISEHNRLYWYRQTLGQGPEFLTYFQNEAQLEKSRLLSDRFSAERPKGSFSTLEIQRTEQGDSAMYLCASSSELGGNYGYTFGSGTRLTVV.

V is TRBV2 and J is TRBJ2-3; TRBD2 agrees at 7 bases. CDR1 and CDR2 from the germline V gene are SNHLY and FYNNEI. The junction had 5 bases not matched to a gene; V was cut back by 2 bases and J by 0 bases. The CDR3 loop spans 16 amino acids. This CDR3 is CASSERWEGSTDTQYF. The CDR3 DNA reads TGTGCCAGCAGTGAAAGGTGGGAGGGGAGCACAGATACGCAGTATTTT. Looking up the rest from reference TRBV2 and TRBJ2-3 gives the full variable domain: EPEVTQTPSHQVTQMGQEVILRCVPISNHLYFYWYRQILGQKVEFLVSFYNNEISEKSEIFDDQFSVERPDGSNFTLKIRSTKLEDSAMYFCASSERWEGSTDTQYFGPGTRLTVL.

This clonotype was picked up many times. The chain employs TRBV2 and TRBJ2-3; D is perhaps TRBD2 (7 bases). Trimming pared 7 bases from V and 3 bases from J, leaving 17 bases between. Germline V gene lookup returns CDR1 SNHLY and CDR2 FYNNEI. This CDR3 is built from 15 residues. Written as DNA, the CDR3 is TGTGCCAGCATGAAGGGGGGGAGTCGGACAGATACGCAGTATTTT. Protein sequence: CASMKGGSRTDTQYF.

This clonotype was found many times. The gene calls are TRBV11-2 and TRBJ1-1; TRBD1 is a possible D gene (5 bases). The CDR3 extends over 12 amino acids. With 0 bases removed from V and 10 bases from J, the gap between germline ends came to 9 bases. From germline, CDR1 is SGHAT and CDR2 FQNNGV. CDR3 in amino acids: CASSLDLGPAFF. The CDR3 nucleotides are TGTGCCAGCAGCTTAGATCTGGGACCAGCTTTCTTT.

The CDR3 loop is CASSQVLAVGIQYF. The CDR3 DNA reads TGTGCCAGCAGCCAAGTTCTAGCGGTCGGGATCCAGTACTTC. This chain connects TRBV14 to TRBJ2-5, with 7 nucleotides matching TRBD2. V lost 1 base, J lost 10 bases, and 9 bases stayed unmatched. Germline V CDR1 and CDR2: SGHDN, FVKESK. This CDR3 comprises 14 residues.

V and J are TRBV28 and TRBJ2-7, with a possible D match to TRBD2 (5 bases). With 8 bases removed from V and 3 bases from J, the gap between germline ends came to 14 bases. There are 13 residues in the CDR3. CDR1 and CDR2 (germline): MDHEN, SYDVKM. The CDR3 loop is CASSSTGYYEQYF. In nucleotides, the CDR3 is TGTGCCAGCTCATCAACGGGATACTACGAGCAGTACTTC.

This clonotype was picked up many times. This chain joins TRBV6-6 and TRBJ2-3, with 7 bases identical to TRBD1. Trimming at V came to 2 bases and at J to 2 bases, leaving 4 bases not matched to a gene. The CDR3 has 15 amino acids. The germline V gene has CDR1 MNHNY and CDR2 SVGAGI (reference sequence). CDR3 sequence: CASSYRGPDTDTQYF. CDR3 in DNA: TGTGCCAGCAGTTACAGGGGGCCCGACACAGATACGCAGTATTTT.

This clonotype was counted between two and nine times. CDR3 sequence: CASSQGRGPRTDTQYF. CDR3 DNA: TGCGCCAGCAGTCAGGGGAGAGGGCCCCGCACAGATACGCAGTATTTT. The chain links TRBV4-1 to TRBJ2-3; possibly TRBD1 for D (6 bases). Germline loops: CDR1 MGHRA, CDR2 YSYEKL. This CDR3 region has 16 residues. The V end lost 6 bases, the J end lost 1 base, and 17 bases lay between the germline ends.

This clonotype was seen only a few times. The rearrangement links TRBV12-3 or TRBV12-4 to TRBJ1-1; D may be TRBD1 (5 bases). V was cut by 7 bases and J by 8 bases, with 11 bases left in between. The CDR3 has 11 amino acids. The CDR3 reads CASTGEGEAFF. CDR3 coding DNA: TGTGCCAGCACCGGTGAGGGGGAAGCTTTCTTT.

This clonotype was seen at least ten times. The chain has TRBV7-2 and TRBJ2-7, with 7 bases that match TRBD1. Germline V gene lookup returns CDR1 SGHTA and CDR2 FQGNSA. There are 15 residues in the CDR3. V gave up 3 bases and J gave up 2 bases; unmatched junction bases: 7. The CDR3 nucleotides are TGTGCCAGCAGCTTGGAACAGGGGCGCACCTACGAGCAGTACTTC. Encoded protein: CASSLEQGRTYEQYF.

This clonotype was seen repeatedly, ten times or more. The DNA for the CDR3 is TGTGCCAGCAGTGAAGGAGGGCGGACCCAGTACTTC. Protein product: CASSEGGRTQYF. The gene calls are TRBV6-1 and TRBJ2-5; perhaps TRBD2 as D (5 bases). This CDR3 has 12 residues. V lost 1 base and J 7 bases, leaving 7 bases between the germline ends. CDR1 is MNHNS, CDR2 SASEGT, per germline.

In this sample, this clonotype turned up a few times. The rearrangement links TRBV7-9 to TRBJ2-5; tentatively, D is TRBD1 or TRBD2 (5 bases each). The CDR3 sequence is 14 residues long. Germline loops: CDR1 SEHNR, CDR2 FQNEAQ (reference sequence). The V end lost 6 bases, the J end lost 5 bases, and 16 bases lay between the germline ends. DNA for the CDR3: TGTGCCAGCAGTATTACAGGTAGCGTGGAGACCCAGTACTTC. Amino acids: CASSITGSVETQYF.

This clonotype has a count of ten or more. The chain employs TRBV7-9 and TRBJ2-7; 7 bases fit TRBD2. The CDR3 loop spans 16 amino acids. In germline, CDR1 is SEHNR, CDR2 FQNEAQ (reference sequence). Losses at the gene ends were 4 bases for V and 3 bases for J; bases not matched to a gene: 12. CDR3 sequence: CASSSRMGSGDYEQYF. DNA for the CDR3: TGTGCCAGCAGCTCGCGGATGGGGAGCGGGGACTACGAGCAGTACTTC.

This clonotype was seen only a few times. The V call is TRBV7-2, the J call TRBJ2-1; D gene ambiguous. V was cut by 1 base and J by 8 bases, with 12 bases left in between. Germline V lookup: CDR1 SGHTA, CDR2 FQGNSA. CDR3 size: 14 residues. In DNA, the CDR3 is TGTGCCAGCAGCTTAGAGTTCAGTGCTGATGAGCAGTTCTTC. Translation gives CASSLEFSADEQFF.

The rearrangement uses TRBV12-3 or TRBV12-4 and TRBJ1-1, with D tentatively TRBD1 (5 bases). The CDR3 is 13 amino acids. V lost 8 bases, J lost 4 bases, and 14 bases lay in between. CDR3 coding DNA: TGTGCCAGCGCTTGGGAGGGACCCACTGAAGCTTTCTTT. Its translation is CASAWEGPTEAFF.

The V and J genes are TRBV5-1 and TRBJ2-2; no clear D gene. CDR1 is SGHRS, CDR2 YFSETQ, per germline. The CDR3 spans 14 residues. V lost 0 bases to trimming and J lost 5 bases, with 8 bases between them. The CDR3 region is CASSLAGGTGELFF. Here the CDR3 DNA reads TGCGCCAGCAGCTTGGCCGGTGGGACCGGGGAGCTGTTTTTT.

This chain uses TRBV6-6 with TRBJ2-7; D gene ambiguous. Trimming left V 3 bases short and J 1 base short, with 7 bases between. Germline V gene sequence: CDR1 MNHNY, CDR2 SVGAGI (reference sequence). CDR3 length: 13 amino acids. CDR3 residues: CASSYDMSYEQYF. DNA of the CDR3: TGTGCCAGCAGTTATGACATGTCCTACGAGCAGTACTTC.

This chain connects TRBV6-2 or TRBV6-3 to TRBJ2-6; D gene uncertain. V was shortened by 4 bases and J by 8 bases, with 12 bases between the two germline ends. The CDR3 covers 14 residues. Germline-derived CDR1 and CDR2 are MNHEY and SVGEGT. The CDR3 loop is CASSFLMGTNVLTF. In nucleotides, the CDR3 is TGTGCCAGCAGTTTTTTGATGGGTACCAACGTCCTGACTTTC.

The chain couples TRBV20-1 to TRBJ1-2; D is perhaps TRBD1 (5 bases). This CDR3 is built from 13 residues. Germline-derived CDR1 and CDR2 are DFQATT and SNEGSKA (reference sequence). The V end lost 0 bases, the J end lost 7 bases, and 12 bases lay between the germline ends. CDR3 loop: CSARDGGLAGYTF. In DNA form, the CDR3 reads TGCAGTGCTAGAGATGGGGGTTTAGCTGGCTACACCTTC.

The chain links TRBV2 to TRBJ1-2, with D uncertain. Trimming took 7 bases from V and 4 from J, leaving 13 bases between them. Germline V gene sequence: CDR1 SNHLY, CDR2 FYNNEI. The CDR3 spans 13 residues. The CDR3 protein is CASNLDTAYGYTF. CDR3 in DNA: TGTGCCAGCAATCTAGACACGGCCTATGGCTACACCTTC.

This clonotype was seen many times. The gene calls are TRBV7-2 and TRBJ1-6; D perhaps matches TRBD1 (6 bases). The CDR3 has 16 residues. Per the germline V gene, CDR1 is SGHTA and CDR2 is FQGNSA. The germline V and J ends were trimmed by 4 bases and 5 bases, with 15 bases remaining between them. CDR3 sequence (DNA): TGTGCCAGCAGCTCCCGGCAGGGGATGGATAATTCACCCCTCCACTTT. As protein: CASSSRQGMDNSPLHF.

This rearrangement joins TRBV7-9 to TRBJ1-1, with 11 positions matching TRBD1. CDR1 SEHNR and CDR2 FQNEAQ come from the germline V gene (reference sequence). The CDR3 runs to 15 residues. V lost 5 bases and J lost 4; bases outside the gene matches: 6. The CDR3 loop reads CASSLPGQGVTEAFF. For the CDR3, the DNA is TGTGCCAGCAGCCTGCCGGGACAGGGGGTCACTGAAGCTTTCTTT.

This clonotype was seen at least ten times. This sequence joins TRBV6-2 or TRBV6-3 and TRBJ2-6, with D unclear. Trimming removed 2 bases from V and 0 bases from J, with 8 bases in between. Germline V gene data show CDR1 as MNHEY and CDR2 as SVGEGT. This CDR3 is built from 16 residues. The CDR3 DNA reads TGTGCCAGCAGTTACCTAGAACCCTCTGGGGCCAACGTCCTGACTTTC. Protein sequence: CASSYLEPSGANVLTF.

V usage is TRBV20-1 and J usage is TRBJ2-7; 11 nucleotides agree with TRBD1. The CDR3 totals 15 residues. Per germline, CDR1 DFQATT and CDR2 SNEGSKA (reference sequence). V lost 6 bases to trimming and J lost 9 bases; unmatched junction nucleotides: 16. This CDR3 reads CSAPRGQGGGSGQYF. DNA for the CDR3: TGCAGTGCCCCGAGGGGACAGGGGGGAGGCTCGGGGCAGTACTTC.